Below, 19 T cell receptor beta chains from the same sample are listed, as sequenced in a study of blood T cell repertoires in COVID-19. Using immunoSEQ multiplex PCR, the repertoire was profiled, and TCRdb retains in-frame clones only, with some absent. Of under 300,000 clones in the sample, approximately 90% were seen once. Sequencing was carried out using PBMCs or T cells enriched from blood (not recorded which). These receptors were taken from a woman aged 35 to 49 with acute COVID-19.

The rearrangement joins TRBV2 to TRBJ1-1, with D possibly matching TRBD1 (5 bases). The CDR3 runs 14 residues. The V end was cut by 3 bases, the J end by 0 bases, with 8 bases between. The germline V gene encodes CDR1 SNHLY and CDR2 FYNNEI. The CDR3 here is CASSDDRMNTEAFF. The CDR3 DNA reads TGTGCCAGCAGTGACGACAGAATGAACACTGAAGCTTTCTTT. The whole variable domain, remainder taken from reference TRBV2 and TRBJ1-1, is EPEVTQTPSHQVTQMGQEVILRCVPISNHLYFYWYRQILGQKVEFLVSFYNNEISEKSEIFDDQFSVERPDGSNFTLKIRSTKLEDSAMYFCASSDDRMNTEAFFGQGTRLTVV.

This sequence joins TRBV7-2 and TRBJ2-7, with 9 nucleotides matching TRBD1. The CDR3 runs 15 residues. The V segment lost 0 bases and the J segment 4 bases; nucleotides outside the gene matches: 4. The germline gives CDR1 SGHTA, CDR2 FQGNSA. In DNA, the CDR3 is TGTGCCAGCAGCTTAGCAGGGGGACAGGGTTACGAGCAGTACTTC. It translates to CASSLAGGQGYEQYF.

The chain recombines TRBV10-1 with TRBJ2-7; the D gene is possibly TRBD2 (6 bases). The V end lost 2 bases, the J end lost 5 bases, and 13 bases lay between the germline ends. The germline V gene encodes CDR1 WNHNN and CDR2 SYGVQD (reference sequence). CDR3 length: 14 residues. CDR3 loop: CASSEAGPPNEQYF. The CDR3 nucleotides are TGCGCCAGCAGTGAGGCGGGACCCCCTAACGAGCAGTACTTC.

J is TRBJ1-1 and V is TRBV24-1, with a tentative D call TRBD1 (6 bases). The length of the CDR3 is 13 residues. Germline loops: CDR1 KGHDR, CDR2 SFDVKD. V lost 2 bases to trimming and J lost 4 bases, with 7 bases between them. The CDR3 loop is CATSDYRATEAFF. The CDR3 nucleotides are TGTGCCACCAGTGATTACAGGGCCACTGAAGCTTTCTTT.

This rearrangement joins TRBV7-2 to TRBJ2-1; 7 positions match TRBD1. The germline CDR1 and CDR2 sequences are SGHTA and FQGNSA. Losses at the gene ends were 1 base for V and 5 bases for J; bases not matched to a gene: 5. This CDR3 region has 15 residues. The CDR3 here is CASSLEGTADNEQFF. DNA of the CDR3: TGTGCCAGCAGCTTAGAAGGGACAGCTGACAATGAGCAGTTCTTC.

In its sample, this clone was seen once. The chain links TRBV4-3 to TRBJ2-1, with 14 bases that match TRBD2. With V trimmed by 4 bases and J by 6 bases, 11 bases remained unmatched. The CDR3 runs 18 residues. CDR1 is LGHNA, CDR2 YSLEER, per germline. CDR3 DNA sequence: TGCGCCAGCAGCCGATCCGGGACTAGCGGGAGTTGGGTCAATGAGCAGTTCTTC. It is translated as CASSRSGTSGSWVNEQFF.

V is TRBV7-2 and J is TRBJ2-5; D not certain. Trimming removed 3 bases from V and 0 bases from J, with 8 bases in between. This CDR3 region has 14 residues. Germline lookup yields CDR1 SGHTA and CDR2 FQGNSA. This CDR3 is CASSFGRYQETQYF. As DNA, the CDR3 is TGTGCCAGCAGCTTCGGCAGGTACCAAGAGACCCAGTACTTC.

The V and J genes are TRBV5-6 and TRBJ2-7, with D perhaps matching TRBD2 (7 bases). The V and J ends lost 0 bases and 0 bases respectively, with 13 bases between them. CDR1 and CDR2 (germline): SGHDT, YYEEEE. This CDR3 is built from 16 residues. This CDR3 is CASSLVGGGLSYEQYF. The CDR3 nucleotides read TGTGCCAGCAGCTTGGTGGGCGGGGGCCTCTCCTACGAGCAGTACTTC.

The chain has TRBV4-1 and TRBJ2-5, with 10 bases aligning to TRBD2. The CDR3 length is 16 residues. Trimming took 5 bases from V and 2 from J; bases not matched to a gene: 8. In germline, CDR1 is MGHRA, CDR2 YSYEKL. CDR3 DNA sequence: TGCGCCAGCAGCTCCCGACTAGCGGGTTTGCAAGAGACCCAGTACTTC. Its translation is CASSSRLAGLQETQYF.

This CDR3 reads CASSFGTGRSTDTQYF. CDR3 sequence (DNA): TGCGCCAGCAGCTTTGGGACTGGGAGAAGCACAGATACGCAGTATTTT. The chain uses TRBV5-1 and TRBJ2-3; D may be TRBD2 (6 bases). The CDR3 has 16 residues. The germline CDR1 and CDR2 sequences are SGHRS and YFSETQ. V lost 2 bases, J lost 0 bases, and 13 bases lay in between.

The chain employs TRBV4-1 and TRBJ2-2; TRBD1 is a possible D gene (6 bases). Looked up from germline, CDR1 is MGHRA and CDR2 is YSYEKL. Trimming pared 5 bases from V and 6 bases from J, leaving 10 bases between. This CDR3 spans 13 amino acids. CDR3 sequence (DNA): TGCGCCAGCAGCGGCTACAGGGCCGGGGAGCTGTTTTTT. Protein: CASSGYRAGELFF.

CDR3 nucleotides: TGTGCCAGCAGCGTATCCGGGACAGGGGGCGATATTGGGACCCAGTACTTC. It yields the protein CASSVSGTGGDIGTQYF. The gene calls are TRBV9 and TRBJ2-5, with 12 bases that match TRBD1. J was trimmed by 7 bases and V by 1 base; bases with no gene match: 11. Germline assignment: CDR1 SGDLS and CDR2 YYNGEE. CDR3 length: 17 residues.

The chain links TRBV29-1 to TRBJ2-5; no firm D call. Trimming left V 3 bases short and J 7 bases short, with 12 bases between. Germline CDR1 reads SQVTM; CDR2 reads ANQGSEA. The CDR3 contains 12 residues. The CDR3 reads CSVEGPGGTQYF. The DNA of the CDR3 is TGCAGCGTTGAGGGTCCAGGTGGGACCCAGTACTTC.

This clone came up a few times. The V and J genes are TRBV6-5 and TRBJ1-2; 8 bases are a match to TRBD1. Germline trimming cut 8 bases from V and 5 bases from J; bases unmatched to any gene: 10. Germline-derived CDR1 and CDR2 are MNHEY and SVGAGI. This CDR3 has 14 residues. The DNA of the CDR3 is TGTGCCAGCTGTTCTCAGGGGGCCTCTTATGGCTACACCTTC. Protein sequence: CASCSQGASYGYTF.

This clone was counted a single time. The chain recombines TRBV19 with TRBJ1-3; D is possibly TRBD1 (6 bases). The CDR3 contains 15 residues. Germline CDR1 is LNHDA and CDR2 is SQIVND (reference sequence). Trimming shortened V by 7 bases and J by 0 bases, and 13 bases separated the two germline ends. The CDR3 DNA sequence: TGTGCCAGTACCCTACAGGGTAGCTCTGGAAACACCATATATTTT. Amino acids: CASTLQGSSGNTIYF.

J is TRBJ2-1 and V is TRBV7-2, with 10 bases aligning to TRBD1. Germline CDR1 and CDR2: SGHTA and FQGNSA. The CDR3 extends over 15 amino acids. V lost 5 bases and J lost 4; bases outside the gene matches: 5. CDR3 protein: CASSQRDRGYNEQFF. In DNA, the CDR3 is TGTGCCAGCAGCCAGCGGGACAGGGGTTACAATGAGCAGTTCTTC.

Here the CDR3 DNA reads TGCGCCAGCAGCCAAGGAGGGGGGGCCCTGGGTGAAAACACCATATATTTT. Protein product: CASSQGGGALGENTIYF. This chain uses TRBV4-3 with TRBJ1-3, with D perhaps matching TRBD1 (6 bases). Trimming shortened V by 1 base and J by 6 bases, and 19 bases separated the two germline ends. The V gene's germline CDR1 is LGHNA and CDR2 YSLEER. This CDR3 region has 17 residues.

The V call is TRBV19, the J call TRBJ2-1; D is perhaps TRBD2 (6 bases). With 5 bases removed from V and 0 bases from J, the gap between germline ends came to 14 bases. Germline V gene sequence: CDR1 LNHDA, CDR2 SQIVND (reference sequence). The length of the CDR3 is 16 residues. CDR3 in DNA: TGTGCCAGTAGTCTGGGACTCCGGAGCTCCTACAATGAGCAGTTCTTC. Protein product: CASSLGLRSSYNEQFF.

V gene TRBV7-9 combines with J gene TRBJ1-2, with D possibly TRBD1 on 6 matching bases. V lost 5 bases, J lost 8 bases, and 15 bases lay in between. Germline lookup yields CDR1 SEHNR and CDR2 FQNEAQ (reference sequence). CDR3 size: 13 residues. CDR3: CASSPGGLQGYTF. CDR3 coding DNA: TGTGCCAGCAGCCCTGGGGGCCTGCAGGGCTACACCTTC.